This T cell receptor beta chain is from a study of shared clonotypes between healthy human individuals. CD45RA+ naive and CD45RA-negative memory subsets were separated from CD4+ cells. Only in-frame clones appear in the TCRdb table, and some are missing; sequencing was by immunoSEQ multiplex PCR. The sample records a few million clones, 90% to 96% being singletons. Study-level points and caveats: All-four-donor shared clonotypes had higher generation probabilities than non-shared clonotypes did.

Concerning this clone: Its antigen is undetermined.

CDR1 MNHNY and CDR2 SVGAGI come from the germline V gene (reference sequence). V lost 2 bases, J lost 8 bases, and 6 bases stayed unmatched. The CDR3 is 16 residues long. The receptor was isolated from a young man in good health. Sequences were obtained from naive CD4+ T cells sorted from blood. Noted subset: CD45RA+ positively selected. The chain links TRBV6-6 to TRBJ2-1; TRBD2 matches at 13 bases. The CDR3 sequence: CASSYPGLAGAHEQFF. DNA of the CDR3: TGTGCCAGCAGTTACCCAGGACTAGCGGGAGCCCATGAGCAGTTCTTC.